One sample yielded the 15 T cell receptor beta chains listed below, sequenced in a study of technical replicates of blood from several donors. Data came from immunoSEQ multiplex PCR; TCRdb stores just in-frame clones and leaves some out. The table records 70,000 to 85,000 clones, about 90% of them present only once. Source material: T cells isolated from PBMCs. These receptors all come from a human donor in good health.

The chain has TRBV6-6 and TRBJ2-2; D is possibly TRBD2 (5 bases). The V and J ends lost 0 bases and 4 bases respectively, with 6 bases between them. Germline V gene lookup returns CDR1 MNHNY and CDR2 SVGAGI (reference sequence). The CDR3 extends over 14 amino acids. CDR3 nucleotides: TGTGCCAGCAGTTACTCGGGGAGCACCGGGGAGCTGTTTTTT. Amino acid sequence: CASSYSGSTGELFF.

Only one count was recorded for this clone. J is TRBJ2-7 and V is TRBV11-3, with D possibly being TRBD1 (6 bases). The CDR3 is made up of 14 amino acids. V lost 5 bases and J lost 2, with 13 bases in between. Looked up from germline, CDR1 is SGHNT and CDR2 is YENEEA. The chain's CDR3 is CASSRKQGPYEQYF. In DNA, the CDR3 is TGTGCCAGCAGCCGAAAACAGGGCCCCTACGAGCAGTACTTC. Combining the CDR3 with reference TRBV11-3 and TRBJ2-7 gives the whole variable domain EAGVVQSPRYKIIEKKQPVAFWCNPISGHNTLYWYLQNLGQGPELLIRYENEEAVDDSQLPKDRFSAERLKGVDSTLKIQPAELGDSAVYLCASSRKQGPYEQYFGPGTRLTVT.

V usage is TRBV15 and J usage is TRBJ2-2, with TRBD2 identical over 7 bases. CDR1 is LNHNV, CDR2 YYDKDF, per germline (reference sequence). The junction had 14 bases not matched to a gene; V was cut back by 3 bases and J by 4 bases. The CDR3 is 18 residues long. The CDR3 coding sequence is TGTGCCACCAGCAGTAATGGTATAACAGCGGGGATCACCGGGGAGCTGTTTTTT. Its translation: CATSSNGITAGITGELFF. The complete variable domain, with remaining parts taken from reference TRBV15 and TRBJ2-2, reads DAMVIQNPRYQVTQFGKPVTLSCSQTLNHNVMYWYQQKSSQAPKLLFHYYDKDFNNEADTPDNFQSRRPNTSFCFLDIRSPGLGDTAMYLCATSSNGITAGITGELFFGEGSRLTVL.

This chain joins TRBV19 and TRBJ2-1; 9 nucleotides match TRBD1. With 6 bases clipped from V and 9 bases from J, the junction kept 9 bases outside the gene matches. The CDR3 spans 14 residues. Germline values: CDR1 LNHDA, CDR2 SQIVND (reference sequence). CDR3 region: CASSQGTGTVEQFF. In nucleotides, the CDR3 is TGTGCCAGTAGCCAAGGGACAGGGACGGTTGAGCAGTTCTTC.

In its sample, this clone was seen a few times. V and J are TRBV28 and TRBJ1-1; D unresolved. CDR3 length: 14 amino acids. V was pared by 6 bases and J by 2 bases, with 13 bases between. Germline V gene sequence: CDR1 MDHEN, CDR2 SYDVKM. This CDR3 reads CASSLLVANTEAFF. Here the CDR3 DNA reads TGTGCCAGCAGCCTCTTGGTGGCAAACACTGAAGCTTTCTTT.

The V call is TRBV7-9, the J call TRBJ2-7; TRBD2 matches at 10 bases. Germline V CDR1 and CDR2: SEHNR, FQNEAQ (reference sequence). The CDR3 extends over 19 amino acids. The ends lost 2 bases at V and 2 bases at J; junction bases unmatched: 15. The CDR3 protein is CASSLSETSGIGLTYEQYF. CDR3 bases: TGTGCCAGCAGCTTAAGCGAAACTAGCGGGATAGGTCTCACCTACGAGCAGTACTTC.

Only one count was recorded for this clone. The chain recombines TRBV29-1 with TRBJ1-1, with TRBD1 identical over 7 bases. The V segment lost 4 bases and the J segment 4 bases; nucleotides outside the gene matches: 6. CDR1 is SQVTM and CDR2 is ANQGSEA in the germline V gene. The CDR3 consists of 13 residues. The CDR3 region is CSVATGLGTEAFF. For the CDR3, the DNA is TGCAGCGTTGCGACAGGGTTAGGCACTGAAGCTTTCTTT.

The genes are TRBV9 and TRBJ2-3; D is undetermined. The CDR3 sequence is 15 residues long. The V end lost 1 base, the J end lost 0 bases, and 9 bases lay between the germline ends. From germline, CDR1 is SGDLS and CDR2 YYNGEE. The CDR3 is CASSVLATSTDTQYF. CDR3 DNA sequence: TGTGCCAGCAGCGTATTGGCGACTAGCACAGATACGCAGTATTTT.

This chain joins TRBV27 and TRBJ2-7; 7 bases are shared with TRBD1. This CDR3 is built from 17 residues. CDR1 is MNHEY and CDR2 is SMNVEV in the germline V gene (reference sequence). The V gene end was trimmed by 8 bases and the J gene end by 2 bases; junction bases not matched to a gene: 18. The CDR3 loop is CASRLQGDTKGTYEQYF. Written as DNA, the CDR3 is TGTGCCAGCCGCCTTCAGGGGGACACTAAGGGGACCTACGAGCAGTACTTC.

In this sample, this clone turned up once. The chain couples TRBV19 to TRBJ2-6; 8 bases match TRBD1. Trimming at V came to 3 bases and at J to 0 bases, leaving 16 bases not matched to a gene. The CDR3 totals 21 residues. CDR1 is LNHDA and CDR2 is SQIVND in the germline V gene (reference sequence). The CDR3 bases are TGTGCCAGTAGTATCAAAAGGACAGGGTCAACCTTGAACTCTGGGGCCAACGTCCTGACTTTC. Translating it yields CASSIKRTGSTLNSGANVLTF.

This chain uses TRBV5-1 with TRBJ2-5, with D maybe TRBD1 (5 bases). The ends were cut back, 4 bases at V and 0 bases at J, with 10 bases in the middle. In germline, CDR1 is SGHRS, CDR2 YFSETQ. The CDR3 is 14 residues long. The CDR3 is CASSPDNHQETQYF. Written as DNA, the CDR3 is TGCGCCAGCAGCCCGGACAACCACCAAGAGACCCAGTACTTC.

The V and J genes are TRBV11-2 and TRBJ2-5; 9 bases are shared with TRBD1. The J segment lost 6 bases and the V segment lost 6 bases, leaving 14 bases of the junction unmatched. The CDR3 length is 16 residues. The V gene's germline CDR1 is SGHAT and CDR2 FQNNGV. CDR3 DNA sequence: TGTGCCAGCAGTAATGGACAGGGGCGGCTTCAAAAGACCCAGTACTTC. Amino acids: CASSNGQGRLQKTQYF.

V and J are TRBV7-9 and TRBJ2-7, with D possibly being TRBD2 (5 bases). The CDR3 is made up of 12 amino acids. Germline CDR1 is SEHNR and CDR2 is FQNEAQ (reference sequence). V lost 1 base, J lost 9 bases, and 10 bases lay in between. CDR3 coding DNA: TGTGCCAGCAGCTTAGTCGGGGTTGGGCAGTACTTC. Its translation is CASSLVGVGQYF.

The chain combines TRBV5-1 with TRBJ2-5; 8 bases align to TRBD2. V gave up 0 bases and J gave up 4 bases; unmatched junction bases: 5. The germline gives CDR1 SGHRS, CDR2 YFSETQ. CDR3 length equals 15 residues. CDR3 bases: TGCGCCAGCAGCTTGGCCCCCGGGACTAGAGAGACCCAGTACTTC. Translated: CASSLAPGTRETQYF.

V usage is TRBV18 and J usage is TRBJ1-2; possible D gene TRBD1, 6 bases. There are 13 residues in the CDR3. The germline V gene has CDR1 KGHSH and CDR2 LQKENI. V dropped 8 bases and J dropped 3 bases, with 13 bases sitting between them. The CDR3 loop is CASTIRTDYGYTF. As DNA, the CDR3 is TGTGCCAGCACTATTCGGACAGACTATGGCTACACCTTC. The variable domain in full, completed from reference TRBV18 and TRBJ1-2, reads NAGVMQNPRHLVRRRGQEARLRCSPMKGHSHVYWYRQLPEEGLKFMVYLQKENIIDESGMPKERFSAEFPKEGPSILRIQQVVRGDSAAYFCASTIRTDYGYTFGSGTRLTVV.